This T cell receptor beta chain is drawn from a study of CD8 T cells in ankylosing spondylitis. V was shortened by 5 bases and J by 0 bases, with 12 bases between the two germline ends. This CDR3 has 15 residues. Germline-derived CDR1 and CDR2 are SEHNR and FQNEAQ (reference sequence). A single record per CDR3 protein comes from TCRdb applying MiXCR to the 5' RACE reads. The table lists about 340,000 distinct CDR3 sequences, about 15% of them singletons. The sequence came from a male donor with ankylosing spondylitis or in good health (not recorded which). V is TRBV7-9 and J is TRBJ2-3; no firm D call. The specimen sequenced was blood, either unsorted or a sorted T cell fraction (not recorded which). The CDR3 DNA sequence: TGTGCCAGCAGCCCTATCCCGTCTAGCACAGATACGCAGTATTTT. It is translated as CASSPIPSSTDTQYF.